This note documents a single T cell receptor beta chain sequence. There is no known antigen for this receptor. No base quality information exists; no much larger clone differs at one position. The sample is drawn from a study of blood T cell repertoires in COVID-19 (dated by TCRdb to 2020 to 2022). Background for the entire study: Samples covering the acute and convalescent phases of COVID-19 were provided by collaborators in the United States, Italy and Spain. The prospective study material was composed of cDNA or gDNA derived from T cells, B-cell-depleted T cells, or PBMCs. Subjects who had been exposed to COVID-19, were actively infected with it, or had recovered from it provided the deeply sampled blood TCRbeta repertoires that made up the dataset. The repertoires were released in a freely available public database meant as a resource for research on the immune response to SARS-CoV-2. The samples were drawn from two sources: the first 160 participants of the ongoing ImmuneRACE study, and over 1,000 subjects contributed by 6 global collaborators. Sample metadata almost always included a de-identified subject ID, COVID-19 status, age in years and sex. HLA class I and class II types, where available, came from metadata supplied by the sample provider rather than from assay-based typing. Study-wide conclusions, independent of this receptor: The quantity of clinical and demographic metadata differed by source and by participant and was supplied without curation.

TCRbeta CDR3 regions were amplified from genomic DNA by means of the immunoSEQ Assay, a bias-controlled multiplex PCR. The paper's data handling went like this. Within the assay, amplification of reference gene primers was used to estimate how many nucleated cells each sample contained. To quantify the absolute abundance of each unique TCRbeta CDR3 rearrangement, sequence reads were collapsed and filtered. Productive Simpson clonality was computed per sample as the square root of Simpson's diversity index over productive rearrangements. This immuneACCESS table, as held by TCRdb, lists in-frame sequences with V and J called but not all clones. Of the missing ones, under half trace to an unresolved V gene in checked studies; the others have no known cause. V and J calls and clone size are as listed in that table; D and trimming were resolved from the DNA. This sample comprises some 170,000 clones, roughly 90% of them detected only once. The top ten constitute over 15% of the sample.

The CDR3 measures 15 amino acids from cysteine to phenylalanine. Only the CDR3 region is kept as DNA, spanning 45 bases read in frame from base 1. Relative to germline, V is 0 bases shorter and J is 4 bases shorter, with 10 bases between their ends. CDR1 and CDR2 were assigned from the germline V gene as KGHSH and LQKENI. Collaborating institutions collected whole blood in K2EDTA tubes following their own protocols. For TCRbeta analysis, collaborators shipped samples in one of three forms: frozen whole blood, isolated PBMCs, or DNA extracted from either of those sample types. The rearrangement combines TRBV18 with TRBJ1-5; TRBD1 is a possible D gene, resting on 6 matching bases. This TCR was recovered from a man aged 55-75 years with active or convalescent COVID-19. The sequencing sample was made of peripheral blood. The DNA sequence follows: TGTGCCAGCTCACCACCGGCCACAGGGAATCAGCCCCAGCATTTT. The encoded protein is CASSPPATGNQPQHF.